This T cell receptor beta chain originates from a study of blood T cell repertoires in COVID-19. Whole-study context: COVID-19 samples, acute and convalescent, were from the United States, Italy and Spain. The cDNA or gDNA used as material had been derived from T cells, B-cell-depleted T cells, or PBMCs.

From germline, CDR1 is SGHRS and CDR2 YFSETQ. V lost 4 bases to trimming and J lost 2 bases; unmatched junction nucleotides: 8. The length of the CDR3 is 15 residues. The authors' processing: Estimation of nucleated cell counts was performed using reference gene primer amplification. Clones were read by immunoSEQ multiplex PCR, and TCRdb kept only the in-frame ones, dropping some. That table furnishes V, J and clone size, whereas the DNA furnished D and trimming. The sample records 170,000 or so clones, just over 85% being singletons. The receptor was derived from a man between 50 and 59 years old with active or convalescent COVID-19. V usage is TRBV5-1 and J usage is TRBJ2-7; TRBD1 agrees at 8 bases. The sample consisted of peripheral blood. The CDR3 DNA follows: TGCGCCAGCAGCCAAACCGGGACAGGAGCCTACGAGCAGTACTTC. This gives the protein CASSQTGTGAYEQYF.